Shown below are 10 T cell receptor beta chains from a single sample sequenced in a study of T cell responses to AZD1222 COVID-19 vaccine. Data came from immunoSEQ multiplex PCR; TCRdb stores just in-frame clones and leaves some out. This sample carries 120,000 to 150,000 clones, 75% to 95% of them seen once, and the ten largest clones take about 3%. The material sequenced was peripheral blood, taken on day 0 of AZD1222 vaccination. The receptors derive from an adult in good health.

The chain combines TRBV11-2 with TRBJ2-2; D remains unclear. V lost 3 bases to trimming and J lost 3 bases, with 14 bases between them. This CDR3 contains 16 residues. CDR1 SGHAT and CDR2 FQNNGV come from the germline V gene. The CDR3 loop reads CASSLALTVYTGELFF. The DNA for the CDR3 is TGTGCCAGCAGCTTGGCGCTAACCGTGTACACCGGGGAGCTGTTTTTT.

The rearrangement joins TRBV30 to TRBJ1-1; perhaps TRBD1 as D (6 bases). CDR3 length: 18 residues. The V end lost 1 base, the J end lost 4 bases, and 25 bases lay between the germline ends. Germline CDR1 reads GTSNPN; CDR2 reads SVGIG (reference sequence). CDR3 amino acids: CAWSAPRTDRDAGTEAFF. The CDR3 DNA is TGTGCCTGGAGTGCCCCTAGGACAGATCGGGATGCGGGCACTGAAGCTTTCTTT.

The chain combines TRBV4-3 with TRBJ2-7, with TRBD2 matching 7 bases. In germline, CDR1 is LGHNA, CDR2 YSLEER. V shed 1 base and J 6 bases; nucleotides not matched to a gene: 9. The CDR3 totals 15 residues. The CDR3 DNA sequence: TGCGCCAGCAGCCAAGTTAAGGACGGGGGGTTCGAGCAGTACTTC. This sequence encodes CASSQVKDGGFEQYF.

The gene calls are TRBV11-2 and TRBJ2-1, with D maybe TRBD1 (5 bases). Germline V gives CDR1 SGHAT, CDR2 FQNNGV. The CDR3 is made up of 12 amino acids. Between the trimmed V and J ends, which lost 5 bases and 4 bases, there was a span of 6 bases. CDR3 DNA: TGTGCCAGCAGCAACAGGTACAATGAGCAGTTCTTC. Protein sequence: CASSNRYNEQFF.

The V call is TRBV6-2 or TRBV6-3, the J call TRBJ1-6, with D unclear. There are 12 residues in the CDR3. Per germline, CDR1 MNHEY and CDR2 SVGEGT. The ends were cut back, 1 base at V and 7 bases at J, with 2 bases in the middle. CDR3 region: CASSYYNSPLHF. In nucleotides, the CDR3 is TGTGCCAGCAGTTACTACAATTCACCCCTCCACTTT.

The chain couples TRBV29-1 to TRBJ2-7; 7 bases align to TRBD1. CDR1 and CDR2 (germline): SQVTM, ANQGSEA. Trimming took 4 bases from V and 2 from J; bases not matched to a gene: 11. This CDR3 contains 15 residues. CDR3 residues: CSVVLLGQKTYEQYF. DNA of the CDR3: TGCAGCGTTGTTCTGTTGGGACAGAAGACCTACGAGCAGTACTTC.

V is TRBV5-1 and J is TRBJ1-1; D might be TRBD1 (6 bases). Trimming took 1 base from V and 2 from J, leaving 12 bases between them. Germline CDR1 is SGHRS and CDR2 is YFSETQ. The CDR3 loop spans 15 amino acids. CDR3 in amino acids: CASSLLQGVNTEAFF. CDR3 nucleotide sequence: TGCGCCAGCAGCTTGTTACAGGGCGTTAACACTGAAGCTTTCTTT.

This clone was counted a single time. The J gene is TRBJ1-2, the V gene TRBV7-3; D gene ambiguous. CDR1 is SGHTA and CDR2 is FQGTGA in the germline V gene. This CDR3 comprises 13 residues. Trimming cost V 0 bases and J 3 bases, with 5 bases left between them. CDR3 sequence (DNA): TGTGCCAGCAGCTTAACAGGGTACTATGGCTACACCTTC. Its protein is CASSLTGYYGYTF.

This chain joins TRBV2 and TRBJ2-5; a possible D gene is TRBD1 (6 bases). Germline assignment: CDR1 SNHLY and CDR2 FYNNEI. There are 13 residues in the CDR3. Trimming left V 4 bases short and J 4 bases short, with 10 bases between. CDR3 bases: TGTGCCAGCAGTGGTAGGGGGTCAGAGACCCAGTACTTC. This gives the protein CASSGRGSETQYF.

The J gene is TRBJ2-5, the V gene TRBV29-1; D perhaps matches TRBD1 (6 bases). The germline gives CDR1 SQVTM, CDR2 ANQGSEA. Trimming removed 3 bases from V and 9 bases from J, with 20 bases in between. The length of the CDR3 is 14 residues. The DNA of the CDR3 is TGCAGCGTTGAGGTTAGCGCGGTTTCAGGGGCCCAGTACTTC. Residues: CSVEVSAVSGAQYF.